A single sample gave rise to the 7 T cell receptor beta chains below, sequenced in a study of beta chain features in type 1 diabetes. The whole isolated RNA underwent reverse transcription, so sequencing captured expressed TCRB transcripts. Assay: immunoSEQ multiplex PCR; the TCRdb copy retains only in-frame clones and omits some. The sample consists of about 360,000 clones, 10% to 15% of them appearing once. The sample taken for sequencing was naive CD4+ T cells from blood. These receptors were collected from a man younger than 35 in good health.

This chain links TRBV7-2 with TRBJ2-1; D unclear. CDR3 length: 12 amino acids. CDR1 is SGHTA and CDR2 is FQGNSA in the germline V gene. V lost 2 bases to trimming and J lost 6 bases, with 5 bases between them. In DNA form, the CDR3 reads TGTGCCAGCAGCTTACCCCTCAATGAGCAGTTCTTC. Protein sequence: CASSLPLNEQFF.

The chain carries TRBV29-1 and TRBJ2-1; TRBD1 might be the D (6 bases). V was trimmed by 8 bases and J by 6 bases, leaving 14 bases between them. Germline values: CDR1 SQVTM, CDR2 ANQGSEA. This CDR3 is 12 amino acids long. CDR3 amino acids: CSFRTDLNEQFF. Here the CDR3 DNA reads TGCAGCTTTCGGACAGACCTCAATGAGCAGTTCTTC.

This clone was observed a handful of times. V and J are TRBV28 and TRBJ2-7; 7 bases are shared with TRBD1. With 3 bases clipped from V and 5 bases from J, the junction kept 4 bases outside the gene matches. This CDR3 has 13 amino acids. Germline loops: CDR1 MDHEN, CDR2 SYDVKM. The CDR3 loop is CASSFYRGDEQYF. In DNA form, the CDR3 reads TGTGCCAGCAGTTTCTACAGGGGCGACGAGCAGTACTTC.

The rearrangement joins TRBV7-3 to TRBJ1-4, with 9 nucleotides matching TRBD1. The CDR3 is made up of 15 amino acids. The V gene end was trimmed by 1 base and the J gene end by 10 bases; junction bases not matched to a gene: 7. From germline, CDR1 is SGHTA and CDR2 FQGTGA. The CDR3 sequence: CASSLIGQGFGKLFF. The CDR3 nucleotides are TGTGCCAGCAGCTTAATAGGACAGGGGTTTGGAAAACTGTTTTTT. The entire variable domain, with the rest obtained from reference TRBV7-3 and TRBJ1-4, is as follows: GAGVSQTPSNKVTEKGKYVELRCDPISGHTALYWYRQSLGQGPEFLIYFQGTGAADDSGLPNDRFFAVRPEGSVSTLKIQRTERGDSAVYLCASSLIGQGFGKLFFGSGTQLSVL.

The rearrangement links TRBV4-3 to TRBJ1-2; D not certain. The CDR3 extends over 14 amino acids. V shed 1 base and J shed 8 bases, with 14 bases lying between them. Germline V gene lookup returns CDR1 LGHNA and CDR2 YSLEER. Written as DNA, the CDR3 is TGCGCCAGCAGCCAAGTGGCGGAGAATGGGGGCTACACCTTC. This sequence encodes CASSQVAENGGYTF.

This sequence joins TRBV7-2 and TRBJ1-2; 7 nucleotides agree with TRBD1. CDR1 SGHTA and CDR2 FQGNSA come from the germline V gene. The V gene end was trimmed by 3 bases and the J gene end by 6 bases; junction bases not matched to a gene: 7. The CDR3 sequence is 14 residues long. CDR3 protein: CASSFSGTADGYTF. The CDR3 DNA follows: TGTGCCAGCAGCTTTTCGGGGACAGCCGATGGCTACACCTTC.

A few counts support this clone. This chain uses TRBV4-2 with TRBJ1-2, with 8 bases that match TRBD1. Germline lookup yields CDR1 LGHNA and CDR2 YNFKEQ. The CDR3 has 14 residues. Germline trimming cut 1 base from V and 5 bases from J; bases unmatched to any gene: 3. The CDR3 loop is CASSQGTGIYGYTF. DNA for the CDR3: TGTGCCAGCAGCCAAGGGACAGGGATATATGGCTACACCTTC.